What follows are 20 T cell receptor beta chains derived from one specimen sequenced in a study of T-cell memory formation after mild COVID-19. TCRdb re-analysed the 5' RACE reads in MiXCR, keeping a single row per CDR3 protein. This sample yields 68,000 or so distinct CDR3 sequences, of which roughly 17% are seen a single time; about 31% belongs to the top ten. The sample taken for sequencing was PBMCs or a T cell subset sorted from them (not recorded which). The source is an adult woman who had mild COVID-19 (a few samples of this study predate the infection). Cell type and time point are not known.

The genes are TRBV5-1 and TRBJ2-3; 7 nucleotides match TRBD2. The V segment lost 5 bases and the J segment 4 bases; nucleotides outside the gene matches: 13. This CDR3 has 16 residues. Germline V gene data show CDR1 as SGHRS and CDR2 as YFSETQ. This CDR3 is CASRLGAGPASDTQYF. CDR3 nucleotide sequence: TGCGCCAGCAGATTAGGAGCGGGACCAGCATCAGATACGCAGTATTTT.

V usage is TRBV4-1 and J usage is TRBJ2-1; 12 positions match TRBD2. CDR3 length: 13 amino acids. J was trimmed by 11 bases and V by 4 bases; bases with no gene match: 3. Germline CDR1 MGHRA, CDR2 YSYEKL. CDR3 sequence (DNA): TGCGCCAGCAGCCGACTAGCGGGGGACCAGCAGTTCTTC. It translates to CASSRLAGDQQFF.

Only a few counts were recorded for this clonotype. The chain uses TRBV5-1 and TRBJ2-5; perhaps TRBD2 as D (5 bases). The germline V and J ends were trimmed by 0 bases and 0 bases, with 12 bases remaining between them. Germline V gene lookup returns CDR1 SGHRS and CDR2 YFSETQ. This CDR3 contains 16 residues. CDR3 residues: CASSLVLVRDQETQYF. As DNA, the CDR3 is TGCGCCAGCAGCTTGGTATTGGTGCGGGACCAAGAGACCCAGTACTTC.

Worth noting for this clonotype: Germline and junction disagree at one end, which may indicate a read error. J is TRBJ2-3 and V is TRBV7-3; D is uncertain. The CDR3 is made up of 15 amino acids. Germline CDR1 reads SGHTA; CDR2 reads FQGTGA. This CDR3 is CAGSSMDGRTDTQYF. The DNA for the CDR3 is TGTGCCGGCAGCTCCATGGACGGCCGCACAGATACGCAGTATTTT.

J is TRBJ2-2 and V is TRBV7-2; D possibly uses TRBD1 or TRBD2 (5 bases each). Trimming removed 5 bases at V and 2 bases at J, with 12 bases between. Germline CDR1 is SGHTA and CDR2 is FQGNSA. The CDR3 is 15 residues long. This chain's CDR3 is CASSTRQSNTGELFF. In DNA form, the CDR3 reads TGTGCCAGCAGCACTAGACAGAGCAACACCGGGGAGCTGTTTTTT.

The V gene is TRBV12-3 or TRBV12-4, the J gene TRBJ2-1; the D gene is possibly TRBD2 (5 bases). Trimming removed 3 bases from V and 4 bases from J, with 13 bases in between. This CDR3 has 15 residues. CDR3 loop: CASSFGGPMYNEQFF. CDR3 in DNA: TGTGCCAGCAGTTTTGGAGGACCGATGTACAATGAGCAGTTCTTC.

This clonotype showed up just a few times. The chain is built from TRBV28 and TRBJ2-7; 7 bases align to TRBD2. With V trimmed by 6 bases and J by 4 bases, 18 bases remained unmatched. Germline assignment: CDR1 MDHEN and CDR2 SYDVKM. The CDR3 is 17 amino acids. The CDR3 loop reads CASRSSPGGRAGYEQYF. In nucleotides, the CDR3 is TGTGCCAGCAGGTCGTCCCCCGGAGGGAGGGCGGGGTACGAGCAGTACTTC.

This chain joins TRBV20-1 and TRBJ2-3; TRBD2 is a possible D gene (6 bases). The CDR3 spans 15 residues. Trimming left V 1 base short and J 6 bases short, with 17 bases between. Per the germline V gene, CDR1 is DFQATT and CDR2 is SNEGSKA (reference sequence). The CDR3 protein is CSARGTSPPPDTQYF. The CDR3 DNA reads as TGCAGTGCTAGAGGAACTAGCCCGCCCCCCGATACGCAGTATTTT.

The chain joins TRBV7-9 to TRBJ2-1; no firm D call. V lost 5 bases to trimming and J lost 0 bases, with 11 bases between them. The CDR3 has 15 residues. Germline values: CDR1 SEHNR, CDR2 FQNEAQ (reference sequence). The CDR3 loop reads CASSPSSSSYNEQFF. The CDR3 DNA reads TGTGCCAGCAGCCCGTCTTCAAGCTCCTACAATGAGCAGTTCTTC.

The chain links TRBV4-3 to TRBJ2-3, with TRBD2 matching 8 bases. J lost 2 bases, V lost 0 bases, and 10 bases had no gene match. The CDR3 is 18 residues long. CDR1 and CDR2 (germline): LGHNA, YSLEER. For the CDR3, the DNA is TGCGCCAGCAGCCAAGATCCCCTCTCGGGAGGGCTCACAGATACGCAGTATTTT. Amino acids: CASSQDPLSGGLTDTQYF.

This clonotype has only a few counts. The chain combines TRBV7-6 with TRBJ1-2; possible D gene TRBD1, 5 bases. The germline CDR1 and CDR2 sequences are SGHVS and FNYEAQ. Trimming took 3 bases from V and 4 from J, leaving 9 bases between them. The CDR3 runs to 13 residues. CDR3 DNA: TGTGCCAGCAGCTTGCCAGGGAGCTATGGCTACACCTTC. Translating it yields CASSLPGSYGYTF.

The CDR3 coding sequence is TGTGCCAGCAGTGAAGTTGGGGTCGAGCAGTACTTC. This gives the protein CASSEVGVEQYF. V gene TRBV25-1 combines with J gene TRBJ2-7, with no clear D. V dropped 2 bases and J dropped 6 bases, with 8 bases sitting between them. Germline-derived CDR1 and CDR2 are MGHDK and SYGVNS. The CDR3 contains 12 residues.

This CDR3 reads CASSLARVAGEHEQYF. CDR3 DNA: TGTGCCAGCAGCTTAGCGAGGGTAGCGGGGGAGCACGAGCAGTACTTC. This rearrangement joins TRBV7-9 to TRBJ2-7; 9 nucleotides align to TRBD2. J lost 5 bases, V lost 0 bases, and 8 bases had no gene match. This CDR3 is built from 16 residues. From germline, CDR1 is SEHNR and CDR2 FQNEAQ (reference sequence).

This clonotype has only a few counts. V usage is TRBV12-3 or TRBV12-4 and J usage is TRBJ2-3; unclear D gene. Deletions cut 6 bases from V and 4 bases from J, with 26 bases between. CDR3 length: 18 residues. The chain's CDR3 is CASSPIRFGDPSADTQYF. In DNA, the CDR3 is TGTGCCAGCAGCCCCATCCGATTCGGCGACCCCAGCGCAGATACGCAGTATTTT.

This clonotype was seen a few times. J is TRBJ2-5 and V is TRBV29-1; the match to TRBD2 covers 13 bases. V lost 4 bases and J lost 2; bases outside the gene matches: 4. Germline V lookup: CDR1 SQVTM, CDR2 ANQGSEA. CDR3 length: 15 amino acids. The CDR3, as DNA: TGCAGCGTTGCCGGGACTAGCGGGGCGCAAGAGACCCAGTACTTC. Translating gives CSVAGTSGAQETQYF. Complete variable domain (other parts from reference TRBV29-1 and TRBJ2-5): SAVISQKPSRDICQRGTSLTIQCQVDSQVTMMFWYRQQPGQSLTLIATANQGSEATYESGFVIDKFPISRPNLTFSTLTVSNMSPEDSSIYLCSVAGTSGAQETQYFGPGTRLLVL.

This clonotype has only a few counts. The CDR3 is CSAEGTSNYGYTF. The DNA for the CDR3 is TGCAGTGCGGAAGGCACCTCTAACTATGGCTACACCTTC. The V and J genes are TRBV20-1 and TRBJ1-2, with unresolved D. CDR3 size: 13 residues. Looked up from germline, CDR1 is DFQATT and CDR2 is SNEGSKA (reference sequence). The V and J ends lost 6 bases and 0 bases respectively, with 11 bases between them.

The gene calls are TRBV11-3 and TRBJ2-5, with D possibly TRBD2 on 7 matching bases. CDR3 length: 15 residues. Germline CDR1 and CDR2: SGHNT and YENEEA. V shed 5 bases and J shed 3 bases, with 16 bases lying between them. CDR3 DNA sequence: TGTGCCAGCAGCCCCCGGGGGGCAGCCGAAGAGACCCAGTACTTC. Its translation is CASSPRGAAEETQYF.

The chain is built from TRBV12-3 or TRBV12-4 and TRBJ2-7, with D perhaps matching TRBD1 (5 bases). CDR3 size: 12 residues. V lost 6 bases and J 5 bases, leaving 11 bases between the germline ends. CDR3 amino acids: CASSPQGDEQYF. CDR3 coding DNA: TGTGCCAGCAGCCCCCAAGGGGACGAGCAGTACTTC.

This clonotype was seen more than once but under ten times. The V and J genes are TRBV6-2 or TRBV6-3 and TRBJ2-7, with D hard to call. Germline V gives CDR1 MNHEY, CDR2 SVGEGT. V lost 5 bases to trimming and J lost 2 bases, with 16 bases between them. CDR3 length: 15 residues. The CDR3: CASSTVSDATYEQYF. CDR3 nucleotide sequence: TGTGCCAGCAGTACCGTAAGCGACGCCACCTACGAGCAGTACTTC.

CDR3 in amino acids: CSARLAGVYEQYF. Written as DNA, the CDR3 is TGCAGTGCTAGACTAGCGGGAGTATACGAGCAGTACTTC. This chain joins TRBV20-1 and TRBJ2-7; TRBD2 agrees at 10 bases. The germline V gene has CDR1 DFQATT and CDR2 SNEGSKA (reference sequence). The CDR3 length is 13 residues. J was trimmed by 4 bases and V by 2 bases; bases with no gene match: 2.